This is a list of T cell receptor beta chains from one sample in a study of cytomegalovirus exposure and HLA in healthy donors. TCRdb's table, derived via immunoSEQ multiplex PCR, lists solely in-frame clones and lacks some. This table holds fewer than 250,000 clones, almost 80% found once. Sequenced sample: PBMCs. Receptors were obtained from a woman aged 18-29 years in good health and CMV-seronegative. Both conserved end residues are part of each CDR3. A D gene is named only where the DNA matches it firmly. Rows may omit the clone size; those that give it use once, few, many or a size class.

J gene	V gene	D gene	clone size	CDR3 protein	CDR3 DNA
TRBJ1-6	TRBV7-2	NA	NA	CASSWDYGNSPLHF	TGCGCCAGCAGCTGGGACTATGGTAATTCACCCCTCCACTTT
TRBJ2-7	TRBV11-2	TRBD2	NA	CASSLISDSGDYEQYF	TGTGCCAGCAGCTTAATTAGTGATAGCGGGGACTACGAGCAGTACTTC
TRBJ2-7	TRBV29-1	NA	NA	CSSYAGSEQYF	TGCAGCTCTTACGCAGGGTCCGAGCAGTACTTC
TRBJ2-7	TRBV7-6	TRBD2	NA	CASSLFASASGATGEQYF	TGTGCCAGCAGCTTATTCGCCTCGGCTAGCGGAGCCACCGGGGAGCAGTACTTC
TRBJ2-1	TRBV4-2	TRBD2	NA	CASSSKLAGDYNEQFF	TGTGCCAGCAGCTCTAAACTAGCGGGGGACTACAATGAGCAGTTCTTC
TRBJ1-6	TRBV6-5	TRBD1	NA	CASSYTTGGNNSPLHF	TGTGCCAGCAGTTACACTACAGGGGGAAATAATTCACCCCTCCACTTT
TRBJ2-2	TRBV29-1	NA	NA	CSVEAVPGELFF	TGCAGCGTTGAAGCCGTCCCCGGGGAGCTGTTTTTT
TRBJ2-2	TRBV30	NA	NA	CAWSVYSTGELFF	TGTGCCTGGAGTGTATATAGCACCGGGGAGCTGTTTTTT
TRBJ1-1	TRBV10-1	NA	NA	CASQISAGGEAFF	TGCGCCAGCCAGATCTCAGCGGGTGGTGAAGCTTTCTTT
TRBJ1-1	TRBV5-1	TRBD1	NA	CASSGGTGLMNTEAFF	TGCGCCAGCAGCGGCGGGACAGGGCTAATGAACACTGAAGCTTTCTTT
TRBJ1-6	TRBV5-1	TRBD1	NA	CASSLEGQGARNSPLHF	TGCGCCAGCAGCTTGGAGGGACAGGGGGCGCGTAATTCACCCCTCCACTTT
TRBJ2-7	TRBV10-1	NA	NA	CASSRTGYYEQYF	TGCGCCAGCAGTCGGACTGGATATTACGAGCAGTACTTC
TRBJ1-6	TRBV30	NA	few	CAWRGDIQRASPLHF	TGTGCCTGGAGGGGGGACATCCAAAGGGCATCACCCCTCCACTTT
TRBJ2-4	TRBV5-1	NA	few	CASSLTPYLGGKNIQYF	TGCGCCAGCAGCTTGACCCCATACCTAGGTGGCAAAAACATTCAGTACTTC
TRBJ2-1	TRBV7-3	NA	NA	CASRPSGRYNEQFF	TGTGCCAGCAGACCCTCGGGTCGGTACAATGAGCAGTTCTTC
TRBJ2-1	TRBV7-9	NA	NA	CASSLVRGAPYNEQFF	TGTGCCAGCAGCTTAGTTCGGGGGGCCCCCTACAATGAGCAGTTCTTC
TRBJ1-4	TRBV29-1	TRBD1	NA	CSVRPGQGDEKLFF	TGCAGCGTTAGACCGGGACAGGGAGATGAAAAACTGTTTTTT
TRBJ1-4	TRBV19	NA	once	CASNKGSLGEKLFF	TGTGCCAGTAATAAAGGGAGTCTAGGTGAAAAACTGTTTTTT